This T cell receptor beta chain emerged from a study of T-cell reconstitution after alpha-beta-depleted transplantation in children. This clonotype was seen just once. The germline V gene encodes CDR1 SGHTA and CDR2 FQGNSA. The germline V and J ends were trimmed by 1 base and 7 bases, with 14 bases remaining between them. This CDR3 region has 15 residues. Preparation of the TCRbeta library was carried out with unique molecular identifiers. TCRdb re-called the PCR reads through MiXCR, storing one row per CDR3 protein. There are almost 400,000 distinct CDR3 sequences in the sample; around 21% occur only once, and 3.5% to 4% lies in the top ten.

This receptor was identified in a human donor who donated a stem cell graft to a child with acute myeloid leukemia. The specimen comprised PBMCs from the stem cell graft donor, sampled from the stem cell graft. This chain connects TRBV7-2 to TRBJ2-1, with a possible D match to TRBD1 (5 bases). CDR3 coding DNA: TGTGCCAGCAGCTTAGGAAGTCCTAGACAGAATGAGCAGTTCTTC. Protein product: CASSLGSPRQNEQFF. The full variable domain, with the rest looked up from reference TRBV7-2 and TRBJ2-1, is GAGVSQSPSNKVTEKGKDVELRCDPISGHTALYWYRQSLGQGLEFLIYFQGNSAPDKSGLPSDRFSAERTGGSVSTLTIQRTQQEDSAVYLCASSLGSPRQNEQFFGPGTRLTVL.